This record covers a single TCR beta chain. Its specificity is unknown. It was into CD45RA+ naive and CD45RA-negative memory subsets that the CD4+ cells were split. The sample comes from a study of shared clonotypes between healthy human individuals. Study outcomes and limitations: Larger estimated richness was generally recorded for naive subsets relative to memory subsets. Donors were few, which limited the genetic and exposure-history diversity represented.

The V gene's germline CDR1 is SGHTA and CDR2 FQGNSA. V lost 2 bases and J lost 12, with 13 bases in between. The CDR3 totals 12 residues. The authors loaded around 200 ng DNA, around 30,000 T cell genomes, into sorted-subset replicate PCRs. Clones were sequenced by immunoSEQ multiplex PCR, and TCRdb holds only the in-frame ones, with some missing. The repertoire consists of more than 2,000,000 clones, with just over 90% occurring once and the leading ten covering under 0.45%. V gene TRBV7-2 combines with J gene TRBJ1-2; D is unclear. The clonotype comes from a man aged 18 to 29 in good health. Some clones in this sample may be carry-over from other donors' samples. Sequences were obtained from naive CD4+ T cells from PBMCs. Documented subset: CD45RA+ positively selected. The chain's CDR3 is CASSLYLKANTF. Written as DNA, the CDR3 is TGTGCCAGCAGCTTATATCTTAAGGCCAACACCTTC. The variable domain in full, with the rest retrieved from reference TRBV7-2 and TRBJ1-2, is GAGVSQSPSNKVTEKGKDVELRCDPISGHTALYWYRQSLGQGLEFLIYFQGNSAPDKSGLPSDRFSAERTGGSVSTLTIQRTQQEDSAVYLCASSLYLKANTFGSGTRLTVV.